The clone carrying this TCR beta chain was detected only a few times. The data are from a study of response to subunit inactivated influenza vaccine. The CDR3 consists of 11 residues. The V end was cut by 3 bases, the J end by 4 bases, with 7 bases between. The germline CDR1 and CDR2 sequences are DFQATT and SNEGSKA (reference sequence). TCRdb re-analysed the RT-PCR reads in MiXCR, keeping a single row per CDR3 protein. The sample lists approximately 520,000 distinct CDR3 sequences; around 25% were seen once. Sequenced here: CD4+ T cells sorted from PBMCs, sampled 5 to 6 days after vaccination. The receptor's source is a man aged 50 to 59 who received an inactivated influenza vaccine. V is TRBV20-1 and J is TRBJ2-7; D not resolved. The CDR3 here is CSASSAYEQYF. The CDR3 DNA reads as TGCAGTGCTAGTTCAGCGTACGAGCAGTACTTC.